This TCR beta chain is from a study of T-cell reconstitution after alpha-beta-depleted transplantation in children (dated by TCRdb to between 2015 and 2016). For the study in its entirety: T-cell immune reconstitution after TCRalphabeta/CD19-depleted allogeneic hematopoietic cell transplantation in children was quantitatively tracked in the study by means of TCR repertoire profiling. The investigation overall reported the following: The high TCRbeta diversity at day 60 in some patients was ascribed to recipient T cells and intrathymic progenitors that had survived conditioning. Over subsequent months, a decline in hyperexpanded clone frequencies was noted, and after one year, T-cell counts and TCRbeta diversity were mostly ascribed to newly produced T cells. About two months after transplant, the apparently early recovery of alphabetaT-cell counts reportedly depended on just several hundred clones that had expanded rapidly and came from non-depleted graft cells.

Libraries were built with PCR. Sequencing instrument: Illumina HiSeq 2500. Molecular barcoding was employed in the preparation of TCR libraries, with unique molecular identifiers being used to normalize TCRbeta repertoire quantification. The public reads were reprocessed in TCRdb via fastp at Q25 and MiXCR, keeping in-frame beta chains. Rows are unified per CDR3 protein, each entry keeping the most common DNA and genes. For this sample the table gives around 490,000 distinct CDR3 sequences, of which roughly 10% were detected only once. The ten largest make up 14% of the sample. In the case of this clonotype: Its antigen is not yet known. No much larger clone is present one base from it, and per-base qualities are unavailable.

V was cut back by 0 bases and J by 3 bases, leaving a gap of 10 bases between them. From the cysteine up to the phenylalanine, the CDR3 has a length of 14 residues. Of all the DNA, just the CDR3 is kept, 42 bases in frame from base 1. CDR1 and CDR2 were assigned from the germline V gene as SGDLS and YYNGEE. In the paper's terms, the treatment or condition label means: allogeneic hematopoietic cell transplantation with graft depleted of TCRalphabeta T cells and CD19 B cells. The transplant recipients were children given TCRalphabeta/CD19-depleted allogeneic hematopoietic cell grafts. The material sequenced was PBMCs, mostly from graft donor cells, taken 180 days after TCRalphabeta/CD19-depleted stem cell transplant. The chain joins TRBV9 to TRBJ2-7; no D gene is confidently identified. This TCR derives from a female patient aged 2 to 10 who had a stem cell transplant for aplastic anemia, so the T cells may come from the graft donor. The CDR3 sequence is CASSVGATRYEQYF. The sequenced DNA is TGTGCCAGCAGCGTAGGGGCAACCCGCTACGAGCAGTACTTC.